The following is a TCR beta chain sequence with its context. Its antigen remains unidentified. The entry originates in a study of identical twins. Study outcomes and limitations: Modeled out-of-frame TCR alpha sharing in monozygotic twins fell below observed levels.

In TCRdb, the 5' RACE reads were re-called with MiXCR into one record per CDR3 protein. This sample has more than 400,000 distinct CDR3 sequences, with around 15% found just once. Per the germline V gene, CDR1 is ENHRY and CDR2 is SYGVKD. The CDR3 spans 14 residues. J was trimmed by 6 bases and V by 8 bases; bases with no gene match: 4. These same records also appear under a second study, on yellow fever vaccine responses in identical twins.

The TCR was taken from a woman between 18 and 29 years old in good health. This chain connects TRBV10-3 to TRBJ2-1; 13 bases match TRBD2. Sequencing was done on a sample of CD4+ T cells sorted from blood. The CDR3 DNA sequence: TGTGCCATCGGGGGACTAGCGGGACTCAATGAGCAGTTCTTC. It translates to CAIGGLAGLNEQFF.